The present entry profiles one T cell receptor beta chain with its context. In the original processing: Researchers report that nucleated cell counts were estimated from reference gene primer amplification. Assay used: immunoSEQ multiplex PCR; TCRdb lists only in-frame clones, some missing. Clone size and the V and J calls come from that table; the DNA yielded D and trimming. The data hold about 140,000 clones, with roughly 90% observed a single time. This entry comes from a study of blood T cell repertoires in COVID-19. Study context: Samples came from the United States, Italy and Spain, spanning acute and convalescent COVID-19.

In germline, CDR1 is LNHDA, CDR2 SQIVND (reference sequence). With 9 bases clipped from V and 6 bases from J, the junction kept 12 bases outside the gene matches. The CDR3 is 14 residues long. This TCR was recovered from a man aged 50-59 years with active or convalescent COVID-19. This sequence joins TRBV19 and TRBJ2-7; 9 nucleotides match TRBD1. Sequencing was done on a sample of peripheral blood. The CDR3 loop reads CASRVGGQGSEQYF. In DNA, the CDR3 is TGTGCCAGCCGGGTGGGCGGACAGGGGTCCGAGCAGTACTTC.